One sample yielded the 20 T cell receptor beta chains listed below, sequenced in a study of blood T cell repertoires in COVID-19 (TCRdb year 2020). The library was generated by the immunoSEQ multiplex PCR assay. TCRdb stores this immuneACCESS table with in-frame sequences only. Part of the clones is absent; in the studies checked, under half of the shortfall reflects unresolved V genes, and no reason is known for the rest. For this sample the table gives 45,000 to 60,000 clones, of which 65% to 85% were detected only once. Clones ranked in the top ten supply over 2% of the sample. The sequenced sample was peripheral blood. The origin of the receptors is a man aged 45-65 years with acute or convalescent COVID-19.

V and J are TRBV27 and TRBJ2-7; 11 nucleotides align to TRBD1. The germline V gene encodes CDR1 MNHEY and CDR2 SMNVEV (reference sequence). V shed 4 bases, J shed 7 bases, and the junction held 12 bases outside the gene matches. There are 16 residues in the CDR3. The CDR3 loop reads CASSSLNGQGASEQYF. The CDR3 nucleotides are TGTGCCAGCAGTTCCCTGAACGGACAGGGGGCGAGTGAGCAGTACTTC.

This chain's CDR3 is CASSLQGITEAFF. As DNA, the CDR3 is TGTGCCAGCAGCTTACAGGGCATCACTGAAGCTTTCTTT. The chain recombines TRBV7-3 with TRBJ1-1, with TRBD1 as a possible D gene (5 bases). The germline V and J ends were trimmed by 2 bases and 4 bases, with 8 bases remaining between them. This CDR3 has 13 residues. The germline V gene encodes CDR1 SGHTA and CDR2 FQGTGA. The complete variable domain, with remaining parts taken from reference TRBV7-3 and TRBJ1-1, reads GAGVSQTPSNKVTEKGKYVELRCDPISGHTALYWYRQSLGQGPEFLIYFQGTGAADDSGLPNDRFFAVRPEGSVSTLKIQRTERGDSAVYLCASSLQGITEAFFGQGTRLTVV.

V gene TRBV5-1 combines with J gene TRBJ2-5; TRBD2 matches at 16 bases. This CDR3 contains 17 residues. J lost 2 bases, V lost 3 bases, and 4 bases had no gene match. The germline CDR1 and CDR2 sequences are SGHRS and YFSETQ. The CDR3 region has the DNA TGCGCCAGCAGCTGGGGACTAGCGGGGGGGTCTCAAGAGACCCAGTACTTC. Protein product: CASSWGLAGGSQETQYF. The full variable domain, with the rest looked up from reference TRBV5-1 and TRBJ2-5, is KAGVTQTPRYLIKTRGQQVTLSCSPISGHRSVSWYQQTPGQGLQFLFEYFSETQRNKGNFPGRFSGRQFSNSRSEMNVSTLELGDSALYLCASSWGLAGGSQETQYFGPGTRLLVL.

The rearrangement joins TRBV7-3 to TRBJ1-1, with 12 bases matching TRBD1. CDR1 and CDR2 (germline): SGHTA, FQGTGA. The trim removed 5 bases at V and 8 bases at J, leaving 3 bases unmatched. The CDR3 spans 13 residues. CDR3 region: CASSRGTGGEAFF. For the CDR3, the DNA is TGTGCCAGCAGCCGAGGGACAGGGGGCGAAGCTTTCTTT.

This rearrangement joins TRBV5-1 to TRBJ2-1, with 7 positions matching TRBD2. After removal of 2 bases from V and 6 bases from J, the junction contained 11 bases not matched to a gene. Germline CDR1 SGHRS, CDR2 YFSETQ. The CDR3 runs 16 residues. CDR3 sequence reads: CASSFSGGLDANEQFF. The CDR3 nucleotides read TGCGCCAGCAGCTTCAGCGGTGGACTAGACGCCAATGAGCAGTTCTTC.

The chain uses TRBV6-5 and TRBJ2-5; weak D call: TRBD2 (6 bases). The CDR3 sequence is 16 residues long. Germline loops: CDR1 MNHEY, CDR2 SVGAGI. The ends were cut back, 0 bases at V and 4 bases at J, with 15 bases in the middle. CDR3 nucleotides: TGTGCCAGCAGTTACTCGAGTCTGCGGGAACGAGAGACCCAGTACTTC. Its translation: CASSYSSLRERETQYF.

Regarding this clone: The sample contains more than one DNA sequence encoding this CDR3. The chain employs TRBV15 and TRBJ1-4; tentative D call: TRBD1 (6 bases). The CDR3 runs to 13 residues. V was trimmed by 0 bases and J by 7 bases, leaving 6 bases between them. Germline CDR1 reads LNHNV; CDR2 reads YYDKDF (reference sequence). In nucleotides, the CDR3 is TGTGCCACCAGCAGAGACAGGGGTGAAAAACTGTTTTTT. It codes for CATSRDRGEKLFF.

This chain joins TRBV6-2 or TRBV6-3 and TRBJ2-1; TRBD2 agrees at 8 bases. The CDR3 has 13 amino acids. V lost 0 bases and J lost 9; bases outside the gene matches: 1. From germline, CDR1 is MNHEY and CDR2 SVGEGT. The CDR3 here is CASSYSGTSEQFF. In nucleotides, the CDR3 is TGTGCCAGCAGTTACTCCGGGACTAGTGAGCAGTTCTTC.

The chain joins TRBV2 to TRBJ1-4; 8 positions match TRBD1. With 4 bases clipped from V and 8 bases from J, the junction kept 6 bases outside the gene matches. Germline V gene sequence: CDR1 SNHLY, CDR2 FYNNEI. This CDR3 contains 14 residues. CDR3 sequence: CASSADRGGEKLFF. CDR3 nucleotide sequence: TGTGCCAGCAGTGCAGACAGGGGTGGGGAAAAACTGTTTTTT. Using reference TRBV2 and TRBJ1-4 for the parts outside the CDR3, the full variable domain is EPEVTQTPSHQVTQMGQEVILRCVPISNHLYFYWYRQILGQKVEFLVSFYNNEISEKSEIFDDQFSVERPDGSNFTLKIRSTKLEDSAMYFCASSADRGGEKLFFGSGTQLSVL.

This clone was observed a handful of times. V usage is TRBV4-1 and J usage is TRBJ2-7, with D perhaps matching TRBD1 (5 bases). Looked up from germline, CDR1 is MGHRA and CDR2 is YSYEKL. CDR3 length: 14 residues. Trimming left V 1 base short and J 1 base short, with 8 bases between. The CDR3 DNA reads as TGCGCCAGCAGCCAAGCAGGGTGGTCCTACGAGCAGTACTTC. Residues: CASSQAGWSYEQYF.

The CDR3 DNA follows: TGTGCCTGGAGTGATCGGGCAGGGCTTCATAACCCCTATGGCTACACCTTC. This gives the protein CAWSDRAGLHNPYGYTF. V and J are TRBV30 and TRBJ1-2; a possible D gene is TRBD1 (5 bases). V lost 1 base to trimming and J lost 4 bases, with 22 bases between them. The CDR3 has 17 amino acids. CDR1 GTSNPN and CDR2 SVGIG come from the germline V gene (reference sequence).

The gene calls are TRBV5-1 and TRBJ2-5, with D perhaps matching TRBD2 (6 bases). CDR3 size: 16 residues. The ends were cut back, 3 bases at V and 6 bases at J, with 21 bases in the middle. Germline V gene data show CDR1 as SGHRS and CDR2 as YFSETQ. CDR3 nucleotides: TGCGCCAGCAGCTCGGGAGCGGGTCCCCGGGAGCAGACCCAGTACTTC. It encodes CASSSGAGPREQTQYF.

In DNA, the CDR3 is TGTGCCAGTAGCGCCTATGCAACTAATGAAAAACTGTTTTTT. As protein: CASSAYATNEKLFF. This sequence joins TRBV19 and TRBJ1-4; D gene ambiguous. From germline, CDR1 is LNHDA and CDR2 SQIVND (reference sequence). Deletions cut 6 bases from V and 0 bases from J, with 8 bases between. The length of the CDR3 is 14 residues.

This CDR3 reads CASSLEAEGNTEAFF. CDR3 DNA sequence: TGTGCCAGCAGCTTGGAAGCGGAGGGGAACACTGAAGCTTTCTTT. This rearrangement joins TRBV5-6 to TRBJ1-1; D unclear. Germline CDR1 reads SGHDT; CDR2 reads YYEEEE. V dropped 0 bases and J dropped 1 base, with 10 bases sitting between them. The CDR3 spans 15 residues.

The CDR3, as DNA: TGTGCCAGCAGTTTACAGATGGCGGACACCGCGGGGACTGAAGCTTTCTTT. Translated: CASSLQMADTAGTEAFF. The chain links TRBV28 to TRBJ1-1; perhaps TRBD1 as D (5 bases). Germline V CDR1 and CDR2: MDHEN, SYDVKM. The ends were cut back, 2 bases at V and 5 bases at J, with 21 bases in the middle. CDR3 length: 17 amino acids.

The CDR3 coding sequence is TGTGCCAGCAGCTTGGGTGGGACACCTAATTCACCCCTCCACTTT. As protein: CASSLGGTPNSPLHF. The V call is TRBV5-6, the J call TRBJ1-6, with D perhaps TRBD1 (6 bases). The germline V gene has CDR1 SGHDT and CDR2 YYEEEE. The ends were cut back, 0 bases at V and 6 bases at J, with 10 bases in the middle. CDR3 length equals 15 residues.

The V and J genes are TRBV5-4 and TRBJ1-6, with 7 bases lining up with TRBD1. V lost 4 bases, J lost 0 bases, and 4 bases stayed unmatched. CDR1 is SGHNT and CDR2 is YYREEE in the germline V gene (reference sequence). This CDR3 spans 16 amino acids. The CDR3 loop is CASSPQGDSYNSPLHF. CDR3 nucleotides: TGTGCCAGCAGCCCTCAGGGGGACTCCTATAATTCACCCCTCCACTTT.

For the CDR3, the DNA is TGTGCCAGCAGCTTTACGGGGGGGGAGGGGGAGCTGTTTTTT. It codes for CASSFTGGEGELFF. This chain joins TRBV11-2 and TRBJ2-2, with TRBD2 identical over 8 bases. Germline V lookup: CDR1 SGHAT, CDR2 FQNNGV. This CDR3 is built from 14 residues. V was clipped by 3 bases and J by 8 bases; unmatched bases: 5.

The chain uses TRBV10-3 and TRBJ2-7; D might be TRBD1 (5 bases). The CDR3 loop spans 14 amino acids. Trimming took 11 bases from V and 2 from J, leaving 19 bases between them. The V gene's germline CDR1 is ENHRY and CDR2 SYGVKD. The CDR3 nucleotides are TGTGCCTCCGCGCAGGGTCGATACACCTACGAGCAGTACTTC. This sequence encodes CASAQGRYTYEQYF.

The chain recombines TRBV10-2 with TRBJ2-7; 9 nucleotides agree with TRBD1. The CDR3 spans 16 residues. J lost 0 bases, V lost 5 bases, and 8 bases had no gene match. The germline CDR1 and CDR2 sequences are WSHSY and SAAADI. The CDR3 sequence is CASSSLQGAISYEQYF. The CDR3 coding sequence is TGCGCCAGCAGTTCCCTACAGGGGGCGATCTCCTACGAGCAGTACTTC.